The clone carrying this T cell receptor beta chain was found once. The data were taken from a study of blood T cell repertoires in COVID-19. Only in-frame clones appear in the TCRdb table, and some are missing; sequencing was by immunoSEQ multiplex PCR. This sample has more than 200,000 clones, with approximately 80% found just once. Looked up from germline, CDR1 is LNHNV and CDR2 is YYDKDF (reference sequence). V was pared by 0 bases and J by 3 bases, with 12 bases between. CDR3 length: 15 amino acids. The rearrangement joins TRBV15 to TRBJ2-7, with D possibly TRBD1 on 7 matching bases. The sequenced sample was PBMCs or T cells enriched from blood (not recorded which). This TCR was recovered from a man aged 25 to 40 with acute COVID-19. The CDR3 nucleotides are TGTGCCACCAGCAGAGAACCAGGGGGAGGCTACGAGCAGTACTTC. Residues: CATSREPGGGYEQYF.